This T cell receptor (beta chain) was obtained from a study of shared clonotypes between healthy human individuals. At the deep level, the assay was run. Template for every sorted-subset replicate PCR totaled around 200 ng DNA, 25,000 to 35,000 T cell genomes. In the authors' workflow: Filtering was not the same, since immunoSEQ gave junction-only sequences without quality scores. Some clones are missing from TCRdb's copy, which holds only in-frame ones; the method was immunoSEQ multiplex PCR. V and J calls and clone size are given by that table; D and trimming were obtained from the DNA. This sample has about 680,000 clones, with around 73% found just once. The CDR3 extends over 14 amino acids. J lost 3 bases, V lost 4 bases, and 6 bases had no gene match. The germline V gene encodes CDR1 MNHEY and CDR2 SMNVEV (reference sequence).

The TCR originated in a woman aged 25-40 years in good health. What was sequenced was memory CD4+ T cells sorted from blood. Subset of the sample: CD45RA-negative fraction. The J gene is TRBJ2-7, the V gene TRBV27; 7 nucleotides line up with TRBD1. In DNA, the CDR3 is TGTGCCAGCAGTTCGGTGGACAGGATCTACGAGCAGTACTTC. Amino acid sequence: CASSSVDRIYEQYF.